Reported below is one TCR beta chain. The antigen is undetermined. Expressed TCRB transcripts were sequenced because the isolated RNA had all been reverse transcribed beforehand. TCRdb keeps only in-frame clones here, not all; method: immunoSEQ multiplex PCR. The sample shows about 740,000 clones, roughly 13% of them seen only once. The data originate from a study of beta chain features in type 1 diabetes. Study-wide background: Examination covered some 110,000,000 sorted cells spanning all samples.

The CDR3 runs 16 residues. V lost 4 bases and J lost 2, with 17 bases in between. Germline values: CDR1 MNHEY, CDR2 SVGAGI. The study's findings and limits: When cDNA is sequenced, cells with high TCR expression could be over-represented. Among all four CD4+ subsets, Type 1 diabetes patients had TCRB CDR3s that were moderately but significantly shorter.

The rearrangement joins TRBV6-5 to TRBJ1-1; the D gene is possibly TRBD1 (5 bases). This TCR was sampled from a man aged 18 to 29 with type 1 diabetes. Sample: naive CD4+ T cells from blood. CDR3 sequence reads: CASSSLGEFPNTEAFF. The CDR3 nucleotides are TGTGCCAGCAGTTCCCTGGGGGAGTTTCCCAACACTGAAGCTTTCTTT.